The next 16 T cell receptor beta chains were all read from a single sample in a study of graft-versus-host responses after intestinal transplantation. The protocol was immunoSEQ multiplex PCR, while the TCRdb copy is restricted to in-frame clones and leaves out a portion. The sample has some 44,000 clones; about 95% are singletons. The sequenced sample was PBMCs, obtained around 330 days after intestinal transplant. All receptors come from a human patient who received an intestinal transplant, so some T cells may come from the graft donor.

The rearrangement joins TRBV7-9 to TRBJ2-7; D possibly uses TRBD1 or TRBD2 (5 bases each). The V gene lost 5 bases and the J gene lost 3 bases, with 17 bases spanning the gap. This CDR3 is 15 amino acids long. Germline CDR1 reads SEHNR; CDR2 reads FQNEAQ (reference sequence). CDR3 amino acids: CASSAPGREYYEQYF. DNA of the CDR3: TGTGCCAGCAGCGCCCCGGGGCGCGAGTACTACGAGCAGTACTTC. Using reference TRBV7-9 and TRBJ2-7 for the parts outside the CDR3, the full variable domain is DTGVSQNPRHKITKRGQNVTFRCDPISEHNRLYWYRQTLGQGPEFLTYFQNEAQLEKSRLLSDRFSAERPKGSFSTLEIQRTEQGDSAMYLCASSAPGREYYEQYFGPGTRLTVT.

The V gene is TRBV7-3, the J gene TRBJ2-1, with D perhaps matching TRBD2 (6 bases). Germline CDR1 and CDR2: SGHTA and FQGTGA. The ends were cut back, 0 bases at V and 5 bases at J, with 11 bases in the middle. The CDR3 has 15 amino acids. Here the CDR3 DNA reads TGTGCCAGCAGCTTAACGGACTACCCCGACAATGAGCAGTTCTTC. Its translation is CASSLTDYPDNEQFF.

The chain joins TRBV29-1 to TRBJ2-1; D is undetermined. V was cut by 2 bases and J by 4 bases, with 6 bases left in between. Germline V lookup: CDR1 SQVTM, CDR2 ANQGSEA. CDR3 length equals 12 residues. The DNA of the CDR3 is TGCAGCGTTGAACTAGTTTACAATGAGCAGTTCTTC. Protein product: CSVELVYNEQFF.

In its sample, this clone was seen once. The CDR3, as DNA: TGTGCCTGGAGTAACCAACGTCCTCGGACTAGCCGCCGCCCCTACAATGAGCAGTTCTTC. Its translation is CAWSNQRPRTSRRPYNEQFF. This sequence joins TRBV30 and TRBJ2-7; 8 bases are shared with TRBD2. Near its end, the DNA agrees better with TRBJ2-1, so the J call may be wrong. Germline loops: CDR1 GTSNPN, CDR2 SVGIG (reference sequence). This CDR3 has 20 amino acids.

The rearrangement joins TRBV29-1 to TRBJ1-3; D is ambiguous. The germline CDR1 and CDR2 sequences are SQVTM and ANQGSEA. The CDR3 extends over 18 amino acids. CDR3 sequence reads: CRQGSYTRLPELGNTIYF. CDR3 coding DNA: TGCAGGCAAGGTTCCTACACACGGCTCCCTGAACTTGGAAACACCATATATTTT.

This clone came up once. The CDR3 loop is CASSQYQFCPYEQYF. CDR3 sequence (DNA): TGCGCCAGCAGTCAATACCAGTTTTGCCCCTACGAGCAGTACTTC. This sequence joins TRBV23-1 and TRBJ2-7, with D hard to call. TRBV23-1 is an open reading frame, and its role is uncertain. The CDR3 runs to 15 residues. V was cut by 1 base and J by 2 bases, with 12 bases left in between.

CDR3 DNA sequence: TGTGCCAGCAGCCCTCCACCCCCGGGAGTAGGGACCGGGGAGCTGTTTTTT. Translating gives CASSPPPPGVGTGELFF. The genes are TRBV11-2 and TRBJ2-2, with D possibly being TRBD2 (6 bases). Germline loops: CDR1 SGHAT, CDR2 FQNNGV. The CDR3 is 17 amino acids. V shed 5 bases and J shed 5 bases, with 21 bases lying between them. The full variable domain, its missing parts supplied by reference TRBV11-2 and TRBJ2-2, is EAGVAQSPRYKIIEKRQSVAFWCNPISGHATLYWYQQILGQGPKLLIQFQNNGVVDDSQLPKDRFSAERLKGVDSTLKIQPAKLEDSAVYLCASSPPPPGVGTGELFFGEGSRLTVL.

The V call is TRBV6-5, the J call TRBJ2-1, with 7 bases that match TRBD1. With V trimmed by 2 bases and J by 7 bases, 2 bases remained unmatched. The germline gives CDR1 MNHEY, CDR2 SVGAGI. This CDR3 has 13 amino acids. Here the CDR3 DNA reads TGTGCCAGCAGTTACGCAGGGGGTAATGAGCAGTTCTTC. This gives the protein CASSYAGGNEQFF.

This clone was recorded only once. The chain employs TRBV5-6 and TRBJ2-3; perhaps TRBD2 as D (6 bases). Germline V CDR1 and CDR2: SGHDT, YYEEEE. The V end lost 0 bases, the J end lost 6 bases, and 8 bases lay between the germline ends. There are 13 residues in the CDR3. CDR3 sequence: CASSLAEGDTQYF. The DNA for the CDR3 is TGTGCCAGCAGCTTGGCGGAGGGTGATACGCAGTATTTT.

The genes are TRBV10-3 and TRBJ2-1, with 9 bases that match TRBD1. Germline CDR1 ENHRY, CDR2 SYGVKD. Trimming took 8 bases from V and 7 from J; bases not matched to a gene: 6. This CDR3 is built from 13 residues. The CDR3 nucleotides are TGTGCCATCTCCGGACAGGGGAATAATGAGCAGTTCTTC. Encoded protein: CAISGQGNNEQFF.

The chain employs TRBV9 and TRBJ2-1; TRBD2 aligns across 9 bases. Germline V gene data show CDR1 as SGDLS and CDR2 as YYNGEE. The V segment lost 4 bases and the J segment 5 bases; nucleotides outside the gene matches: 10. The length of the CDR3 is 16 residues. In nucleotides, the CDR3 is TGTGCCAGCAGCCCCCGACTAGCGGCTACCGACAATGAGCAGTTCTTC. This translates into CASSPRLAATDNEQFF. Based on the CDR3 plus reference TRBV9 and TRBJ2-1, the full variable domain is DSGVTQTPKHLITATGQRVTLRCSPRSGDLSVYWYQQSLDQGLQFLIQYYNGEERAKGNILERFSAQQFPDLHSELNLSSLELGDSALYFCASSPRLAATDNEQFFGPGTRLTVL.

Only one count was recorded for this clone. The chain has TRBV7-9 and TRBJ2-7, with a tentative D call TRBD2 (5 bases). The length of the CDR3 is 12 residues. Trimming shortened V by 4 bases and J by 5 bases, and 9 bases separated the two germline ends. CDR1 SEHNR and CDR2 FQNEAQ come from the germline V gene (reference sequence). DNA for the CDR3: TGTGCCAGCAGCTACCCCGGGAACGAGCAGTACTTC. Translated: CASSYPGNEQYF.

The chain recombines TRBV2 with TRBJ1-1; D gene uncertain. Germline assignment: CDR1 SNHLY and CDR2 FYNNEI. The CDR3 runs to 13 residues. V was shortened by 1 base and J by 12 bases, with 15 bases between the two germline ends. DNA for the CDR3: TGTGCCAGCAGTGAAGGGGCAGAGTTTCGAACTTTCTTT. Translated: CASSEGAEFRTFF.

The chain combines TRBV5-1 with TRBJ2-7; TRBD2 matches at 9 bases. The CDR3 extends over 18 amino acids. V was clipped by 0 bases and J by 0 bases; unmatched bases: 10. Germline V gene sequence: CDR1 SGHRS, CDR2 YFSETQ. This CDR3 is CASSLAPGTSRSSYEQYF. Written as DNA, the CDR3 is TGCGCCAGCAGCTTGGCCCCCGGGACTAGCAGGAGCTCCTACGAGCAGTACTTC.

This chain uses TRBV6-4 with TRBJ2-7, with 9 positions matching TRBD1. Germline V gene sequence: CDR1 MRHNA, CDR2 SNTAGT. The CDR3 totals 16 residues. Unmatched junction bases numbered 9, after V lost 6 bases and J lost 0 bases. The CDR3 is CASRTTGGTSSYEQYF. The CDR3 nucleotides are TGTGCCAGCAGAACTACAGGGGGCACGAGCTCCTACGAGCAGTACTTC.

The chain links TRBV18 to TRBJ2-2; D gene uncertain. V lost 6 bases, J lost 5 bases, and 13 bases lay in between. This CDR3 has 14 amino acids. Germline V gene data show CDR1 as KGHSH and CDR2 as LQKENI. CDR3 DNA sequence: TGTGCCAGCTCGCCCTCGGGCGATACCGGGGAGCTGTTTTTT. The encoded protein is CASSPSGDTGELFF. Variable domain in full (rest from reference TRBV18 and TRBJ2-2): NAGVMQNPRHLVRRRGQEARLRCSPMKGHSHVYWYRQLPEEGLKFMVYLQKENIIDESGMPKERFSAEFPKEGPSILRIQQVVRGDSAAYFCASSPSGDTGELFFGEGSRLTVL.